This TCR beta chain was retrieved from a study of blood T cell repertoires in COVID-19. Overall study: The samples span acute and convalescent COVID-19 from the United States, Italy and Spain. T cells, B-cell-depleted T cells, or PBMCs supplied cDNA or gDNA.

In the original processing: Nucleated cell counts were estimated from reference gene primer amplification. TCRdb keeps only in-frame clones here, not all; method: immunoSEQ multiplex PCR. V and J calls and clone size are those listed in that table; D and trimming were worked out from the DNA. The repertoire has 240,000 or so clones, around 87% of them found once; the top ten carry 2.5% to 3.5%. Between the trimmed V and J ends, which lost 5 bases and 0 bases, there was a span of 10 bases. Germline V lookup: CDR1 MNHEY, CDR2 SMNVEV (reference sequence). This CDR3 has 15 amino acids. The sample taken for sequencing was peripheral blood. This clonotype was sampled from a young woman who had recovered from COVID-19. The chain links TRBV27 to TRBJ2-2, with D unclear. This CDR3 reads CASSPIHSNTGELFF. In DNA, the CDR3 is TGTGCCAGCAGTCCGATTCACTCGAACACCGGGGAGCTGTTTTTT.